The 27 T cell receptor beta chains listed next were all sequenced from one sample in a study of identical twins. TCRdb processed the 5' RACE reads anew with MiXCR; each CDR3 protein has one entry. This sample has approximately 230,000 distinct CDR3 sequences; 5% to 7% occur once, and the top ten carry roughly 14%. The same sample was also studied in work on T cells expressing NK-cell markers.

Material: CD8+ T cells sorted from blood. The receptors were sampled from a woman aged 18-29 years in good health.

This clonotype was seen many times. V usage is TRBV29-1 and J usage is TRBJ2-7; D is uncertain. This CDR3 region has 13 residues. Trimming cost V 0 bases and J 0 bases, with 6 bases left between them. Germline V gives CDR1 SQVTM, CDR2 ANQGSEA. CDR3 nucleotides: TGCAGCGTTGAAGAACGTGACTCCTACGAGCAGTACTTC. Translation: CSVEERDSYEQYF.

This clonotype was recorded at least ten times. The chain joins TRBV29-1 to TRBJ2-1; TRBD2 aligns across 7 bases. Germline lookup yields CDR1 SQVTM and CDR2 ANQGSEA. The CDR3 totals 13 residues. With V trimmed by 2 bases and J by 3 bases, 1 base remained unmatched. The CDR3 DNA sequence: TGCAGCGTTGAACGGGAGGACTACAATGAGCAGTTCTTC. Its translation: CSVEREDYNEQFF.

This clonotype was counted ten times or more. This chain's CDR3 is CASSLGPTYEQYF. As DNA, the CDR3 is TGTGCCAGCAGCTTAGGACCCACCTACGAGCAGTACTTC. The genes are TRBV13 and TRBJ2-7; D not certain. Germline CDR1 and CDR2: PRHDT and FYEKMQ (reference sequence). Trimming took off 0 bases at V and 2 bases at J, with 5 bases between the two ends. The CDR3 is 13 amino acids.

This clonotype was observed a few times. The V call is TRBV7-9, the J call TRBJ1-2, with 7 positions matching TRBD1. The CDR3 length is 16 residues. Losses at the gene ends were 5 bases for V and 4 bases for J; bases not matched to a gene: 13. Germline CDR1 and CDR2: SEHNR and FQNEAQ (reference sequence). Here the CDR3 DNA reads TGTGCCAGCAGCCCGCCACTTGTAACAGGGGTCTATGGCTACACCTTC. Translated, it gives CASSPPLVTGVYGYTF.

This clonotype was recorded at least ten times. The chain carries TRBV5-6 and TRBJ1-2, with 7 bases aligning to TRBD1. With V trimmed by 3 bases and J by 8 bases, 16 bases remained unmatched. Germline lookup yields CDR1 SGHDT and CDR2 YYEEEE. The CDR3 loop spans 16 amino acids. For the CDR3, the DNA is TGTGCCAGCAGCTCCGCCCTCGACAGGGTGGGTGGGGGCTACACCTTC. It specifies CASSSALDRVGGGYTF.

The gene calls are TRBV6-1 and TRBJ2-5; D might be TRBD1 or TRBD2, each matching 7 bases. Trimming left V 5 bases short and J 5 bases short, with 12 bases between. This CDR3 spans 13 amino acids. CDR1 and CDR2 (germline): MNHNS, SASEGT. The CDR3 nucleotides read TGTGCCAGCAGTCTCCAGGGGGGGGAGACCCAGTACTTC. It yields the protein CASSLQGGETQYF.

This clonotype was observed at least ten times. The rearrangement joins TRBV12-5 to TRBJ1-1; perhaps TRBD1 as D (5 bases). The CDR3 totals 13 residues. The V end was cut by 5 bases, the J end by 6 bases, with 13 bases between. Germline loops: CDR1 LGHNT, CDR2 FRNRAP. The CDR3 reads CASGTNPTAEAFF. In DNA, the CDR3 is TGTGCTAGTGGTACCAACCCGACAGCTGAAGCTTTCTTT.

In this sample, this clonotype turned up a few times. This chain links TRBV9 with TRBJ2-7; 7 nucleotides align to TRBD1. Looked up from germline, CDR1 is SGDLS and CDR2 is YYNGEE. The J segment lost 10 bases and the V segment lost 3 bases, leaving 7 bases of the junction unmatched. CDR3 length equals 12 residues. CDR3 in DNA: TGTGCCAGCAGCGCGGGACAGACAGACCAGTACTTC. Translation: CASSAGQTDQYF.

The table lists this clonotype with many counts. The J gene is TRBJ2-1, the V gene TRBV11-2; TRBD2 matches 9 bases. Trimming removed 7 bases from V and 0 bases from J; junction bases left unmatched: 16. Germline lookup yields CDR1 SGHAT and CDR2 FQNNGV. This CDR3 comprises 19 residues. CDR3 bases: TGTGCCAGCACAGGGGGAGCGGGAGGACTCATTAGCTCCTACAATGAGCAGTTCTTC. Its translation is CASTGGAGGLISSYNEQFF. Using reference TRBV11-2 and TRBJ2-1 for the parts outside the CDR3, the full variable domain is EAGVAQSPRYKIIEKRQSVAFWCNPISGHATLYWYQQILGQGPKLLIQFQNNGVVDDSQLPKDRFSAERLKGVDSTLKIQPAKLEDSAVYLCASTGGAGGLISSYNEQFFGPGTRLTVL.

This clonotype has just a few counts. The rearrangement uses TRBV10-3 and TRBJ1-2; tentatively, D is TRBD1 (6 bases). CDR1 ENHRY and CDR2 SYGVKD come from the germline V gene. Trimming shortened V by 2 bases and J by 5 bases, and 18 bases separated the two germline ends. This CDR3 has 16 amino acids. DNA of the CDR3: TGTGCCATCAGTGAGGGGGACACCCATCGACGGTATGGCTACACCTTC. Its protein is CAISEGDTHRRYGYTF.

This clonotype was observed at least ten times. This rearrangement joins TRBV12-3 or TRBV12-4 to TRBJ1-5; 7 bases line up with TRBD1. V shed 2 bases, J shed 1 base, and the junction held 2 bases outside the gene matches. The CDR3 has 15 amino acids. The CDR3 region has the DNA TGTGCCAGCAGTTTATTCAGGGGGAGCAATCAGCCCCAGCATTTT. Translating it yields CASSLFRGSNQPQHF.

This clonotype was observed many times. The CDR3 protein is CASSLGLWSEQYF. For the CDR3, the DNA is TGTGCCAGCAGCTTAGGATTATGGAGCGAGCAGTACTTC. This chain joins TRBV11-2 and TRBJ2-7; unclear D gene. V was shortened by 1 base and J by 6 bases, with 10 bases between the two germline ends. Germline V gene lookup returns CDR1 SGHAT and CDR2 FQNNGV. The CDR3 runs 13 residues.

This clonotype occurred a few times. J is TRBJ2-6 and V is TRBV6-2 or TRBV6-3; the D is unclear. Germline V lookup: CDR1 MNHEY, CDR2 SVGEGT. The CDR3 has 16 residues. The V gene lost 2 bases and the J gene lost 1 base, with 9 bases spanning the gap. CDR3 region: CASSYVGGSGANVLTF. The CDR3, as DNA: TGTGCCAGCAGTTACGTTGGTGGGTCTGGGGCCAACGTCCTGACTTTC.

This clonotype was seen repeatedly, ten times or more. The genes are TRBV27 and TRBJ1-2; no definite D call. This CDR3 is 15 amino acids long. Germline V lookup: CDR1 MNHEY, CDR2 SMNVEV (reference sequence). Trimming pared 4 bases from V and 0 bases from J, leaving 12 bases between. This CDR3 is CASSSYYGANYGYTF. CDR3 DNA sequence: TGTGCCAGCAGTTCCTATTATGGGGCTAACTATGGCTACACCTTC.

This clonotype was counted many times. The rearrangement uses TRBV6-1 and TRBJ1-2, with 8 positions matching TRBD1. The CDR3 loop spans 16 amino acids. Germline V CDR1 and CDR2: MNHNS, SASEGT. V gave up 5 bases and J gave up 6 bases; unmatched junction bases: 14. Here the CDR3 reads CASSPGPRDRRDGYTF. The CDR3 DNA reads TGTGCCAGCAGTCCCGGCCCCAGGGACAGGAGGGATGGCTACACCTTC.

The rearrangement links TRBV6-1 to TRBJ2-7; 7 positions agree with TRBD1. Germline CDR1 is MNHNS and CDR2 is SASEGT. After removal of 6 bases from V and 2 bases from J, the junction contained 7 bases not matched to a gene. This CDR3 is built from 14 residues. DNA of the CDR3: TGTGCCAGCAGGAACCGGGACAGCACCTACGAGCAGTACTTC. It yields the protein CASRNRDSTYEQYF.

This clonotype was recorded at least ten times. This chain connects TRBV20-1 to TRBJ2-7; no clear D. Germline V gene lookup returns CDR1 DFQATT and CDR2 SNEGSKA (reference sequence). CDR3 length equals 16 residues. The germline V and J ends were trimmed by 6 bases and 2 bases, with 23 bases remaining between them. In DNA, the CDR3 is TGCAGTGCCCTAGGTACCCAGACGGCGTGGGCCTACGAGCAGTACTTC. Translated: CSALGTQTAWAYEQYF.

This clonotype was seen repeatedly, ten times or more. This rearrangement joins TRBV6-1 to TRBJ2-1, with D possibly being TRBD1 (6 bases). Germline V gene lookup returns CDR1 MNHNS and CDR2 SASEGT. The CDR3 totals 15 residues. V was pared by 4 bases and J by 3 bases, with 13 bases between. CDR3 bases: TGTGCCAGCAGTGTCCGGGACATCCACTACAATGAGCAGTTCTTC. Amino acid sequence: CASSVRDIHYNEQFF.

The chain combines TRBV20-1 with TRBJ2-5, with 9 bases that match TRBD2. V lost 4 bases, J lost 5 bases, and 5 bases stayed unmatched. The germline CDR1 and CDR2 sequences are DFQATT and SNEGSKA (reference sequence). The CDR3 runs to 13 residues. Here the CDR3 DNA reads TGCAGTGCTATGCGCGGGAGGGGCGAGACCCAGTACTTC. As protein: CSAMRGRGETQYF.

A few counts support this clonotype. The CDR3 here is CASGQDRDRYF. Here the CDR3 DNA reads TGCGCCAGCGGACAAGACAGGGACAGGTACTTC. V is TRBV10-2 and J is TRBJ2-7; TRBD1 aligns across 7 bases. The germline V gene has CDR1 WSHSY and CDR2 SAAADI. With 8 bases clipped from V and 12 bases from J, the junction kept 10 bases outside the gene matches. The CDR3 is made up of 11 amino acids.

V usage is TRBV27 and J usage is TRBJ2-3; a weak D match, TRBD2 (6 bases). V lost 5 bases and J lost 0, with 15 bases in between. CDR1 is MNHEY and CDR2 is SMNVEV in the germline V gene (reference sequence). The CDR3 is made up of 16 amino acids. CDR3 nucleotide sequence: TGTGCCAGCAGTACATATTCCGGGACTAGCACAGATACGCAGTATTTT. As protein: CASSTYSGTSTDTQYF.

This clonotype has ten or more counts. CDR3 protein: CAIHLPGADYGYTF. The CDR3 DNA reads as TGCGCCATTCATCTCCCCGGGGCGGACTATGGCTACACCTTC. The chain uses TRBV5-1 and TRBJ1-2; perhaps TRBD1 as D (5 bases). V was cut by 9 bases and J by 3 bases, with 18 bases left in between. The germline gives CDR1 SGHRS, CDR2 YFSETQ. The CDR3 length is 14 residues.

In its sample, this clonotype was seen many times. This chain connects TRBV12-3 or TRBV12-4 to TRBJ2-3; TRBD2 aligns across 7 bases. This CDR3 is built from 14 residues. V gave up 6 bases and J gave up 0 bases; unmatched junction bases: 3. CDR3 nucleotide sequence: TGTGCCAGCAGCCCTAGCGGTAGCACAGATACGCAGTATTTT. The encoded protein is CASSPSGSTDTQYF.

The sample holds many counts of this clonotype. The chain has TRBV12-3 or TRBV12-4 and TRBJ2-4; D is unresolved. V was clipped by 1 base and J by 7 bases, with 5 bases between them. CDR3 length: 12 amino acids. CDR3 residues: CASSLDPNIQYF. The CDR3 DNA sequence: TGTGCCAGCAGTTTAGACCCGAACATTCAGTACTTC.

The CDR3 region is CATSDPTSGRGEQFF. The CDR3 DNA is TGTGCCACCAGTGACCCGACTAGCGGGAGAGGGGAGCAGTTCTTC. The chain joins TRBV24-1 to TRBJ2-1; 12 bases map to TRBD2. With V trimmed by 4 bases and J by 10 bases, 7 bases remained unmatched. The CDR3 length is 15 residues. Germline V gene data show CDR1 as KGHDR and CDR2 as SFDVKD.

This clonotype occurred a few times. The chain employs TRBV10-3 and TRBJ1-2, with 11 bases fitting TRBD1. The CDR3 contains 12 residues. V lost 6 bases to trimming and J lost 10 bases; unmatched junction nucleotides: 4. Germline CDR1 reads ENHRY; CDR2 reads SYGVKD. The CDR3 here is CAIRMDRGLYTF. The CDR3 DNA reads as TGTGCCATCAGGATGGACAGGGGGCTCTACACCTTC.

This clonotype showed up just a few times. The V and J genes are TRBV6-1 and TRBJ2-2; 7 bases map to TRBD1. After removal of 7 bases from V and 5 bases from J, the junction contained 19 bases not matched to a gene. This CDR3 has 18 amino acids. The germline V gene encodes CDR1 MNHNS and CDR2 SASEGT. This CDR3 reads CASTPGSDRAFSTGELFF. Here the CDR3 DNA reads TGTGCCAGCACCCCTGGATCCGACAGGGCGTTTTCGACCGGGGAGCTGTTTTTT.